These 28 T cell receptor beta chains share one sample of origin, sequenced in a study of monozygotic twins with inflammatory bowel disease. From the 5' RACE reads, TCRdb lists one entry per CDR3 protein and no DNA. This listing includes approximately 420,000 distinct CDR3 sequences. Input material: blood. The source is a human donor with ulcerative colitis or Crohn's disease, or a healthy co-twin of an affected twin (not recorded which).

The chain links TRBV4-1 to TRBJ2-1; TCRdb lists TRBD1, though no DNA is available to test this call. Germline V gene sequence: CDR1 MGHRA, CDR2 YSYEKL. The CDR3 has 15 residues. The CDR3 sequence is CASIDLSSGVHEQFF.

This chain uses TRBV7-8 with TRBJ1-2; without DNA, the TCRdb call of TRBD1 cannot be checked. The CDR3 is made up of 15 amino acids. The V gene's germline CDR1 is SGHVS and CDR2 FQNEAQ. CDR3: CASSLADRGTYGYTF. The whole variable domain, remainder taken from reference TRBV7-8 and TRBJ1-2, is GAGVSQSPRYKVAKRGQDVALRCDPISGHVSLFWYQQALGQGPEFLTYFQNEAQLDKSGLPSDRFFAERPEGSVSTLKIQRTQQEDSAVYLCASSLADRGTYGYTFGSGTRLTVV.

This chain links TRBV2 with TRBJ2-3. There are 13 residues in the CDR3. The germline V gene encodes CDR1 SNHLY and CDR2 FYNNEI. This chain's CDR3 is CASRGLAADTQYF.

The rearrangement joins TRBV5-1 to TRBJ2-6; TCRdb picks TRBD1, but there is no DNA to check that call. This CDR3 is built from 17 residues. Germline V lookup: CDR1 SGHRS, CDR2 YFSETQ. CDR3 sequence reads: CASSLVPQGTGANVLTF.

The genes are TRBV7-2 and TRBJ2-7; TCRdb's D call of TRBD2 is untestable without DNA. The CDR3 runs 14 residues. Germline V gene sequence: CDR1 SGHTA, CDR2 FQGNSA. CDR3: CASSSGGMIYEQYF.

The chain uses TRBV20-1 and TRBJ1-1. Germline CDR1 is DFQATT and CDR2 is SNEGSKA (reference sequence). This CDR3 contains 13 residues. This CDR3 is CSARRASGTDAFF.

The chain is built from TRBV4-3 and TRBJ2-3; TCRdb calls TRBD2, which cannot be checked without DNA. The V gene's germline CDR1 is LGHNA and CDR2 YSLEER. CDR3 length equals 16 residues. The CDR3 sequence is CASSPSGGRSTDTQYF.

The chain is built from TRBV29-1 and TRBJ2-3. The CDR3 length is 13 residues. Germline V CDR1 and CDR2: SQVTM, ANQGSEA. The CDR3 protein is CSVSASSTDTQYF.

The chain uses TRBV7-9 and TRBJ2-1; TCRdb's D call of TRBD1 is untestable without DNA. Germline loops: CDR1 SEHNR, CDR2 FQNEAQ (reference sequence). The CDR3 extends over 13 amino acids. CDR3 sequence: CASSLVGADEQFF.

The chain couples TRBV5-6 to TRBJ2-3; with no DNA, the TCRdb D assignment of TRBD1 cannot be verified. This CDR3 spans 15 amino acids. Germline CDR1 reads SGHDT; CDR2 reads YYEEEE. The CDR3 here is CASSLARGLTDTQYF.

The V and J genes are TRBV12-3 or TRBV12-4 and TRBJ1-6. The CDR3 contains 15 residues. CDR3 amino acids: CASNTANSYNSPLHF.

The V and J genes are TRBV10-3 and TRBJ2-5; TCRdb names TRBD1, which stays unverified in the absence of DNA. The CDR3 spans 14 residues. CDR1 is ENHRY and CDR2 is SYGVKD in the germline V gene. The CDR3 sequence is CAISRGQAEETQYF.

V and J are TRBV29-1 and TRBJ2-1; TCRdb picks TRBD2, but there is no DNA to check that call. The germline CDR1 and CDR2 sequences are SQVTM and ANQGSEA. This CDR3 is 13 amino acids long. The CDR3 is CSVSGRGINEQFF.

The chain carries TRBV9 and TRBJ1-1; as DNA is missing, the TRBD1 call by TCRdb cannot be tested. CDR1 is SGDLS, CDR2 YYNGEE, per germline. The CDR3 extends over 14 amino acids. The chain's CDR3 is CASSAQGHLTEAFF. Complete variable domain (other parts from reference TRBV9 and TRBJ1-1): DSGVTQTPKHLITATGQRVTLRCSPRSGDLSVYWYQQSLDQGLQFLIQYYNGEERAKGNILERFSAQQFPDLHSELNLSSLELGDSALYFCASSAQGHLTEAFFGQGTRLTVV.

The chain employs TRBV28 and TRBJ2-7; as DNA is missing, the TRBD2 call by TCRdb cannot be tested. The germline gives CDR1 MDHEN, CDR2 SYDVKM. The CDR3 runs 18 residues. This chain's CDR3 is CASSLTQGIAGTSYEQYF.

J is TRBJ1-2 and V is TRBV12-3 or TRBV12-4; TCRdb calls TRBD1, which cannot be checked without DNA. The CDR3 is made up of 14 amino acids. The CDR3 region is CASSLGRGDYGYTF.

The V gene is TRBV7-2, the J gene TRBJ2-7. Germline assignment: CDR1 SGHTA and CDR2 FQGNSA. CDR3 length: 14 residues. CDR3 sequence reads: CASSLGLAANEQYF.

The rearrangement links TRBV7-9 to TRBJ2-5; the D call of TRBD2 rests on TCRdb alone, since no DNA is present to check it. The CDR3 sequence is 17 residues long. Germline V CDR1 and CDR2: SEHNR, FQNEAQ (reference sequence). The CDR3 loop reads CASSLGASGRAQETQYF.

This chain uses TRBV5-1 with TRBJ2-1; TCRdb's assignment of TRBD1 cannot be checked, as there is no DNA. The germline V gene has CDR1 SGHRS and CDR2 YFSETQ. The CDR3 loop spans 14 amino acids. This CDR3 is CASSLQSGVNEQFF. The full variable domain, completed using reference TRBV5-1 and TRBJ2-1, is KAGVTQTPRYLIKTRGQQVTLSCSPISGHRSVSWYQQTPGQGLQFLFEYFSETQRNKGNFPGRFSGRQFSNSRSEMNVSTLELGDSALYLCASSLQSGVNEQFFGPGTRLTVL.

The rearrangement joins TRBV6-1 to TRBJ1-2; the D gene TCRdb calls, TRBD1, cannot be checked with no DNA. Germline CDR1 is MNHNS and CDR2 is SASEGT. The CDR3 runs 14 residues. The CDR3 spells CASAPGQTYYGYTF.

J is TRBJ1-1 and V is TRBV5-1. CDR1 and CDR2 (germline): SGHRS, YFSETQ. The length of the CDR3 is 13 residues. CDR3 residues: CASRELSETEAFF.

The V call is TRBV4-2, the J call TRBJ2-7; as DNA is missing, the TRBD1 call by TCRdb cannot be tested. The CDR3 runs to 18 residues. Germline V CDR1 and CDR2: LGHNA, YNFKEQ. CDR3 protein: CASSQVPGAGGLTYEQYF.

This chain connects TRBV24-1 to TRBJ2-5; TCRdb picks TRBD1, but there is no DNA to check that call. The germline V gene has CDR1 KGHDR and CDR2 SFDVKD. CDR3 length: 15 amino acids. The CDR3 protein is CATSDSTPGHHTQYF.

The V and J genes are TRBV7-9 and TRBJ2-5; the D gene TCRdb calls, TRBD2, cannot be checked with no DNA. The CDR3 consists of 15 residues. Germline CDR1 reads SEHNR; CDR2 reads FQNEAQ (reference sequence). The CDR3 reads CASSLGSPPPETQYF.

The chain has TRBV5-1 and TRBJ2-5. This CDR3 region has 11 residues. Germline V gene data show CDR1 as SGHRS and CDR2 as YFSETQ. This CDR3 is CASKAVETQYF.

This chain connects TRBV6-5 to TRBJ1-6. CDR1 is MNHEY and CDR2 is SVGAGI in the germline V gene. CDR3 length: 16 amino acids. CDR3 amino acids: CASSPPTGRIDSPLHF.

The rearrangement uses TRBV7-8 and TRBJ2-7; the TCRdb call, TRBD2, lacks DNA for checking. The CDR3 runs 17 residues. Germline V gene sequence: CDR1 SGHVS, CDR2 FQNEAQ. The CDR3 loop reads CASSSRLAGEFRGEQYF.

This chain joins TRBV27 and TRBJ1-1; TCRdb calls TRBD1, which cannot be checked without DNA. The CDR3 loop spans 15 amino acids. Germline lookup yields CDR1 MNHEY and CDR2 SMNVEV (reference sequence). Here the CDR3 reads CASTRLTTGGTEAFF.